The clone carrying this T cell receptor beta chain was seen just once. The data originate from a study of shared clonotypes between healthy human individuals. V was pared by 7 bases and J by 6 bases, with 2 bases of the junction left unmatched. The CDR3 is 13 residues long. Germline loops: CDR1 SNHLY, CDR2 FYNNEI. The protocol was immunoSEQ multiplex PCR, while the TCRdb copy is restricted to in-frame clones and leaves out a portion. The sample consists of more than 2,000,000 clones, approximately 92% of them appearing once. Sequencing was done on a sample of naive CD4+ T cells sorted from blood. Subset indicated: CD45RA+ positively selected. The sequence was obtained from a man between 18 and 35 years old in good health. The chain employs TRBV2 and TRBJ2-7; the match to TRBD2 covers 14 bases. The CDR3 DNA sequence: TGTGCCAGCAAAGGGACTAGCGGGGGCGAGCAGTACTTC. Its translation: CASKGTSGGEQYF.